This T cell receptor beta chain was sequenced in a study of blood T cell repertoires in COVID-19. Overall study: Donors in the United States, Italy and Spain gave samples during acute or convalescent COVID-19. PBMCs, B-cell-depleted T cells, or T cells provided the cDNA or gDNA that made up the material.

Deletions cut 0 bases from V and 8 bases from J, with 13 bases between. Germline CDR1 SGHAT, CDR2 FQNNGV. This CDR3 is 15 amino acids long. Authors' data handling: It was from reference gene primer amplification that nucleated cell counts were estimated. Repertoires were generated with immunoSEQ multiplex PCR, while TCRdb's copy carries only in-frame clones and drops some. V and J calls and clone size are those listed in that table; D and trimming were worked out from the DNA. The repertoire includes about 170,000 clones, roughly 84% of them detected once, and 1% to 1.5% sits in the top ten. This clone has a single count.

The genes are TRBV11-2 and TRBJ1-4; the D is unclear. The specimen was peripheral blood. The receptor was isolated from a man in his sixties who had recovered from COVID-19. The CDR3 DNA reads as TGTGCCAGCAGCTTAGAGCCCGCTGGTAGAGAAAAACTGTTTTTT. It yields the protein CASSLEPAGREKLFF.